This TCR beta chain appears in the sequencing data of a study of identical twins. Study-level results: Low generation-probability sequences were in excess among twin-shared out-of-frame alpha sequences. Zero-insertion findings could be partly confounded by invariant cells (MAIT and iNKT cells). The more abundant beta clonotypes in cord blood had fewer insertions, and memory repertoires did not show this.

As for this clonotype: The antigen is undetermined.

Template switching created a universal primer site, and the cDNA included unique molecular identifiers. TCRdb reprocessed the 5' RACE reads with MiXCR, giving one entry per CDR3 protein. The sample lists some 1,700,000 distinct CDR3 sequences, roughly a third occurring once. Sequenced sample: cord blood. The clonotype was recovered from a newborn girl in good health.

Here the CDR3 DNA reads TGCGCCAGCAGCCTGTCAGGGGGCCCTACTAATGAAAAACTGTTTTTT. Its protein product is CASSLSGGPTNEKLFF. The chain has TRBV5-1 and TRBJ1-4, with 8 bases identical to TRBD1. The V gene's germline CDR1 is SGHRS and CDR2 YFSETQ. The CDR3 loop spans 16 amino acids. The trim removed 4 bases at V and 2 bases at J, leaving 7 bases unmatched.